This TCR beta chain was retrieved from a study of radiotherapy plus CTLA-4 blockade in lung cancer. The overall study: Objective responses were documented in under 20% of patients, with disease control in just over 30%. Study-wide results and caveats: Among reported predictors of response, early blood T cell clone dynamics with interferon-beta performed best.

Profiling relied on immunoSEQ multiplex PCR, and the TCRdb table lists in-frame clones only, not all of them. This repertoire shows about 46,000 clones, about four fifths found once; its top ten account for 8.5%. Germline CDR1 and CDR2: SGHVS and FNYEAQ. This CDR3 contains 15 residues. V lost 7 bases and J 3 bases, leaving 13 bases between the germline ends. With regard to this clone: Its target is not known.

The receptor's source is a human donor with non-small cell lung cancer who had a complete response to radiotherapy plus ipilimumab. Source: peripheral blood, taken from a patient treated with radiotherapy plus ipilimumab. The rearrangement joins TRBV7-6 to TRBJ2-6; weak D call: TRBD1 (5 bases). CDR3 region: CASTKPGYGANVLTF. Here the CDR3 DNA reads TGTGCCAGCACCAAGCCAGGGTATGGGGCCAACGTCCTGACTTTC.